This TCR beta chain is from a study of OX40 agonist ivuxolimab in advanced cancers. Study-level background: Partial response was recorded in three patients: one hepatocellular carcinoma and two cutaneous melanoma cases.

Repertoires were generated with immunoSEQ multiplex PCR, while TCRdb's copy carries only in-frame clones and drops some. In the table there are more than 45,000 clones, just over 85% of which are singletons. Study results and limitations: Expanded clones were, on average, more numerous among CD8+ T cells than CD4+. Partly responding patients at 0.1-3.0 mg/kg showed some of the smallest clonal expansion. The antigen specificity of the peripheral T cells (those that were expanded) was not determined.

The CDR3 spans 16 residues. Germline V gene data show CDR1 as SGHVS and CDR2 as FQNEAQ. The V and J ends lost 1 base and 1 base respectively, with 11 bases between them. With respect to this clone: The antigen is undetermined.

Source: CD4+ or CD8+ T cells sorted from blood, taken in a trial of the OX40 agonist ivuxolimab. The rearrangement uses TRBV7-8 and TRBJ2-1; perhaps TRBD1 as D (5 bases). The TCR comes from an adult with an advanced solid tumor such as melanoma, head and neck, liver or kidney cancer. The DNA for the CDR3 is TGTGCCAGCAGCTTAGAATCAGGGAATTCCTACAATGAGCAGTTCTTC. Amino acid sequence: CASSLESGNSYNEQFF.